This paragraph covers one TCR beta chain sequence. The antigen is undetermined. The junction departs from the called germline gene at one end, perhaps through a read error. Germline CDR1 SSHAT, CDR2 FNYEAQ (reference sequence). The CDR3 length is 15 residues. Assay: immunoSEQ multiplex PCR; the TCRdb copy retains only in-frame clones and omits some. Of roughly 100,000 clones listed, around 89% were seen once; the top ten hold roughly 1.7%. This sample was included in a study of T cell responses to AZD1222 COVID-19 vaccine. Notes on the study in general: Donor demographics were predominantly white British with a female majority; clonal diversity may be underestimated.

Sequenced material: peripheral blood, taken on day 0 of AZD1222 vaccination. This sequence originates from an adult in good health. The chain combines TRBV7-7 with TRBJ2-1; tentative D call: TRBD2 (6 bases). The CDR3 sequence: CASSLAAGSYNEQFF. DNA of the CDR3: TGTGCTAGCAGCTTAGCGGCGGGTTCATACAATGAGCAGTTCTTC.